This T cell receptor (beta chain) was obtained from a study of post-analysis software for immune sequencing data. Study-wide results and limits: About five TRBV segments were more frequent in patients than controls; TRBV5-6, TRBV5-1 and TRBV20-1 belonged to this group. Controls significantly exceeded multiple sclerosis patients in normalized Chao1 diversity.

Unique molecular identifiers were built into the TCR beta cDNA libraries. TCRdb analysed the PCR reads with MiXCR anew, one entry per CDR3 protein. The sample consists of around 200,000 distinct CDR3 sequences, approximately 29% of them appearing once. This clonotype was detected a few times. Its specificity is not known. The V gene's germline CDR1 is KGHSH and CDR2 LQKENI. CDR3 length: 14 amino acids. V lost 6 bases and J 0 bases, leaving 11 bases between the germline ends. This sequence originates from a girl younger than 18 with multiple sclerosis. The material sequenced was blood. The V and J genes are TRBV18 and TRBJ1-2, with D perhaps TRBD1 (5 bases). The CDR3 loop is CASSLQESNYGYTF. For the CDR3, the DNA is TGTGCCAGCTCGCTACAGGAGTCTAACTATGGCTACACCTTC.